This entry features one TCR beta chain sequence. Its antigen is undetermined. This specimen belongs to a study of T cell responses to AZD1222 COVID-19 vaccine. Study-level background: Second-dose recipients at about 4 or about 12 weeks were treated as one pooled group. Findings of the study overall: Among vaccine-associated CD4 TCRs, coverage spanned spike, with dominance at 160-218 and 743-854.

Libraries were prepared by immunoSEQ multiplex PCR; TCRdb keeps only in-frame clonotypes and omits some of them. The sample has approximately 140,000 clones, 70% to 90% seen once. The CDR3 has 15 residues. Trimming shortened V by 4 bases and J by 2 bases, and 14 bases separated the two germline ends. CDR1 is SGHVS, CDR2 FQNEAQ, per germline. This chain connects TRBV7-8 to TRBJ1-2; perhaps TRBD1 as D (5 bases). This material consisted of peripheral blood, taken on day 0 of AZD1222 vaccination. The sequence was obtained from an adult in good health. For the CDR3, the DNA is TGTGCCAGCAGCTCATGGGGGAAGGCAAACTATGGCTACACCTTC. It encodes CASSSWGKANYGYTF.